A single sample gave rise to the 30 T cell receptor beta chains below, sequenced in a study of lymphopenia after photon versus proton radiotherapy. Sequenced by immunoSEQ multiplex PCR; TCRdb stores in-frame clones only, minus some. The sample includes over 50,000 clones, 86% seen only once; the top ten take less than 2.5%. Material: peripheral blood, obtained from a patient treated with photon-based radiotherapy. Receptors originate from a man aged 35-49 years with gastric cancer.

The rearrangement joins TRBV19 to TRBJ1-2, with 7 bases that match TRBD1. The germline V gene encodes CDR1 LNHDA and CDR2 SQIVND (reference sequence). The CDR3 has 14 residues. Trimming removed 7 bases from V and 3 bases from J; junction bases left unmatched: 8. The CDR3 DNA is TGTGCCAGTATCCGCAGGGGGATTGACTATGGCTACACCTTC. Its protein is CASIRRGIDYGYTF.

The chain joins TRBV10-1 to TRBJ1-6, with D possibly being TRBD1 (5 bases). The germline CDR1 and CDR2 sequences are WNHNN and SYGVQD (reference sequence). V was clipped by 0 bases and J by 8 bases, with 11 bases between them. The CDR3 contains 15 residues. The CDR3 coding sequence is TGCGCCAGCAGTGAGTCGGGGCCCCTTGATTCACCCCTCCACTTT. Encoded protein: CASSESGPLDSPLHF.

The J gene is TRBJ2-7, the V gene TRBV18, with TRBD1 as a possible D gene (6 bases). The CDR3 is made up of 15 amino acids. Germline V gene data show CDR1 as KGHSH and CDR2 as LQKENI. The V and J ends lost 1 base and 4 bases respectively, with 14 bases between them. CDR3 loop: CASSPRQAPFYEQYF. DNA of the CDR3: TGTGCCAGCTCACCACGACAGGCCCCCTTTTACGAGCAGTACTTC.

The chain recombines TRBV5-1 with TRBJ2-2; the D gene is possibly TRBD1 (5 bases). The CDR3 has 14 amino acids. The V gene's germline CDR1 is SGHRS and CDR2 YFSETQ. V lost 0 bases and J 4 bases, leaving 7 bases between the germline ends. This CDR3 is CASSLVGVTGELFF. The CDR3 nucleotides are TGCGCCAGCAGCTTGGTAGGGGTCACCGGGGAGCTGTTTTTT.

The chain has TRBV5-8 and TRBJ2-5; TRBD2 aligns across 7 bases. The CDR3 length is 19 residues. CDR1 and CDR2 from the germline V gene are SGHTS and YDEGEE. The ends lost 1 base at V and 0 bases at J; junction bases unmatched: 15. Here the CDR3 reads CASSLWFAREEGDQETQYF. CDR3 DNA sequence: TGTGCCAGCAGCTTGTGGTTCGCACGGGAGGAAGGGGACCAAGAGACCCAGTACTTC.

The chain joins TRBV7-9 to TRBJ1-2, with D uncertain. V gave up 5 bases and J gave up 8 bases, with 12 bases separating them. The germline CDR1 and CDR2 sequences are SEHNR and FQNEAQ (reference sequence). This CDR3 comprises 12 residues. CDR3 nucleotides: TGTGCCAGCAGCCTCGGATTCGGGGGCTACACCTTC. Its translation: CASSLGFGGYTF.

This clone has a handful of counts. The rearrangement uses TRBV7-2 and TRBJ1-2, with 9 bases aligning to TRBD1. Germline CDR1 SGHTA, CDR2 FQGNSA. The CDR3 runs 14 residues. After removal of 4 bases from V and 8 bases from J, the junction contained 8 bases not matched to a gene. The CDR3 sequence: CASSSDRGLGGYTF. CDR3 sequence (DNA): TGTGCCAGCAGCTCGGACAGGGGTTTGGGAGGCTACACCTTC.

The CDR3 coding sequence is TGTGCCAGCAGCTTAACGAGCGAGGCAGCCAGCTACACCTTC. Translating it yields CASSLTSEAASYTF. The genes are TRBV7-3 and TRBJ1-2; D ambiguous. Germline V gives CDR1 SGHTA, CDR2 FQGTGA. The CDR3 runs to 14 residues. V shed 0 bases and J shed 9 bases, with 14 bases lying between them.

The chain is built from TRBV7-2 and TRBJ2-7, with D maybe TRBD2 (7 bases). This CDR3 region has 12 residues. Trimming left V 4 bases short and J 6 bases short, with 10 bases between. Germline loops: CDR1 SGHTA, CDR2 FQGNSA. Here the CDR3 DNA reads TGTGCCAGCAGCTCGGGGGGCGGCGAGCAGTACTTC. Translating gives CASSSGGGEQYF.

The rearrangement joins TRBV27 to TRBJ1-1, with D maybe TRBD1 (5 bases). V was trimmed by 2 bases and J by 0 bases, leaving 10 bases between them. The CDR3 extends over 15 amino acids. Germline-derived CDR1 and CDR2 are MNHEY and SMNVEV (reference sequence). The CDR3 coding sequence is TGTGCCAGCAGTTTAGACGGGGCCTTGAACACTGAAGCTTTCTTT. As protein: CASSLDGALNTEAFF.

This sequence joins TRBV7-6 and TRBJ2-5; D is unresolved. The CDR3 totals 12 residues. Germline CDR1 SGHVS, CDR2 FNYEAQ. V lost 5 bases and J lost 1, with 5 bases in between. CDR3 sequence (DNA): TGTGCCAGCAGCGCTACCCAAGAGACCCAGTACTTC. It yields the protein CASSATQETQYF.

By share, this clone counts as medium-sized (0.01 to 0.1%). The chain recombines TRBV9 with TRBJ1-1; D uncertain. Germline-derived CDR1 and CDR2 are SGDLS and YYNGEE. This CDR3 has 14 amino acids. Trimming cost V 0 bases and J 2 bases, with 8 bases left between them. The DNA for the CDR3 is TGTGCCAGCAGCGTAGTCCAGACAAACACTGAAGCTTTCTTT. Translation: CASSVVQTNTEAFF.

V gene TRBV11-3 combines with J gene TRBJ2-3; D not certain. Germline V gives CDR1 SGHNT, CDR2 YENEEA. Trimming took off 3 bases at V and 1 base at J, with 14 bases between the two ends. The CDR3 consists of 16 residues. CDR3 region: CASSLGRAPGTDTQYF. The CDR3 DNA follows: TGTGCCAGCAGCTTGGGCCGGGCCCCGGGCACAGATACGCAGTATTTT. Based on the CDR3 plus reference TRBV11-3 and TRBJ2-3, the full variable domain is EAGVVQSPRYKIIEKKQPVAFWCNPISGHNTLYWYLQNLGQGPELLIRYENEEAVDDSQLPKDRFSAERLKGVDSTLKIQPAELGDSAVYLCASSLGRAPGTDTQYFGPGTRLTVL.

This chain joins TRBV30 and TRBJ2-7; D not resolved. V shed 0 bases and J shed 3 bases, with 6 bases lying between them. CDR1 GTSNPN and CDR2 SVGIG come from the germline V gene (reference sequence). The CDR3 length is 12 residues. Here the CDR3 reads CAWSVRVYEQYF. The CDR3 region has the DNA TGTGCCTGGAGTGTAAGAGTCTACGAGCAGTACTTC.

CDR3 in amino acids: CASSLEWTSSYEQYF. CDR3 coding DNA: TGTGCCAGCAGCTTAGAATGGACTAGCTCCTACGAGCAGTACTTC. The chain combines TRBV7-2 with TRBJ2-7; 7 bases map to TRBD2. V lost 1 base and J lost 0; bases outside the gene matches: 3. Germline loops: CDR1 SGHTA, CDR2 FQGNSA. CDR3 size: 15 residues. The full variable domain, rest sourced from reference TRBV7-2 and TRBJ2-7, is GAGVSQSPSNKVTEKGKDVELRCDPISGHTALYWYRQSLGQGLEFLIYFQGNSAPDKSGLPSDRFSAERTGGSVSTLTIQRTQQEDSAVYLCASSLEWTSSYEQYFGPGTRLTVT.

This chain joins TRBV29-1 and TRBJ2-5; D is ambiguous. The DNA end is more similar to TRBJ2-7, so the J call may be wrong. There are 12 residues in the CDR3. Per germline, CDR1 SQVTM and CDR2 ANQGSEA. The CDR3 nucleotides are TGCAGCGTCATACCTGTGGGTTACGAGCAGTACTTC. Translating it yields CSVIPVGYEQYF.

The chain couples TRBV9 to TRBJ1-6, with 8 nucleotides matching TRBD1. The CDR3 has 14 residues. Germline assignment: CDR1 SGDLS and CDR2 YYNGEE. Trimming at V came to 3 bases and at J to 7 bases, leaving 3 bases not matched to a gene. Written as DNA, the CDR3 is TGTGCCAGCAGCGCCCGACAGGGGAATTCACCCCTCCACTTT. Amino acid sequence: CASSARQGNSPLHF.

This chain joins TRBV4-2 and TRBJ2-1, with TRBD1 matching over 8 bases. This CDR3 region has 14 residues. Germline CDR1 LGHNA, CDR2 YNFKEQ. Losses at the gene ends were 1 base for V and 14 bases for J; bases not matched to a gene: 10. The CDR3 DNA reads TGTGCCAGCAGCCAAGCGGGGGCCCCGGGACAGGAGTTCTTC. Translation: CASSQAGAPGQEFF.

The chain is built from TRBV19 and TRBJ1-5; D might be TRBD1 (5 bases). V lost 6 bases to trimming and J lost 0 bases, with 18 bases between them. Germline CDR1 is LNHDA and CDR2 is SQIVND (reference sequence). CDR3 size: 17 residues. The CDR3 DNA follows: TGTGCCAGTAGAGGGGATTTGGGTACTTATAGCAATCAGCCCCAGCATTTT. Its protein product is CASRGDLGTYSNQPQHF.

The V and J genes are TRBV6-6 and TRBJ2-1; D perhaps matches TRBD2 (6 bases). Germline-derived CDR1 and CDR2 are MNHNY and SVGAGI (reference sequence). The CDR3 length is 14 residues. The V end was cut by 5 bases, the J end by 3 bases, with 11 bases between. CDR3 bases: TGTGCCAGCAGTCGGGGGTCCAACTACAATGAGCAGTTCTTC. Its protein product is CASSRGSNYNEQFF.

Within the sample, this clone is medium-sized. The rearrangement uses TRBV6-5 and TRBJ2-7, with D perhaps matching TRBD2 (7 bases). Germline CDR1 reads MNHEY; CDR2 reads SVGAGI. This CDR3 region has 14 residues. Between the trimmed V and J ends, which lost 7 bases and 2 bases, there was a span of 15 bases. The CDR3 loop is CASTRRGAPYEQYF. Here the CDR3 DNA reads TGTGCCAGCACCCGCCGGGGGGCACCCTACGAGCAGTACTTC.

This clone was seen a few times. This chain uses TRBV19 with TRBJ1-5, with D unresolved. This CDR3 comprises 15 residues. The germline V and J ends were trimmed by 1 base and 4 bases, with 11 bases remaining between them. The germline V gene encodes CDR1 LNHDA and CDR2 SQIVND (reference sequence). DNA for the CDR3: TGTGCCAGTAGTATAGGGATTATCGGGAATCAGCCCCAGCATTTT. Translation gives CASSIGIIGNQPQHF. Full variable domain (outside the CDR3, taken from reference TRBV19 and TRBJ1-5): DGGITQSPKYLFRKEGQNVTLSCEQNLNHDAMYWYRQDPGQGLRLIYYSQIVNDFQKGDIAEGYSVSREKKESFPLTVTSAQKNPTAFYLCASSIGIIGNQPQHFGDGTRLSIL.

The chain joins TRBV29-1 to TRBJ1-1; tentatively, D is TRBD1 (5 bases). The CDR3 extends over 14 amino acids. Germline lookup yields CDR1 SQVTM and CDR2 ANQGSEA. Trimming stripped 6 bases from V and 1 base from J, with 15 bases between. The CDR3 DNA is TGCAGCGTGGTTAAGCAGGGTGCGAACACTGAAGCTTTCTTT. Its translation is CSVVKQGANTEAFF.

The CDR3 loop is CATSRAGYSQPQHF. The CDR3 DNA reads TGTGCCACCAGCAGAGCGGGGTACAGTCAGCCCCAGCATTTT. J is TRBJ1-5 and V is TRBV15; D ambiguous. V shed 1 base and J shed 6 bases, with 10 bases lying between them. The CDR3 has 14 amino acids. Germline CDR1 LNHNV, CDR2 YYDKDF (reference sequence).

The chain has TRBV30 and TRBJ1-6, with D possibly TRBD1 on 6 matching bases. V lost 4 bases and J lost 9, with 16 bases in between. This CDR3 spans 14 amino acids. Germline V gene lookup returns CDR1 GTSNPN and CDR2 SVGIG (reference sequence). The CDR3 sequence: CAWNPGARSSPLHF. DNA of the CDR3: TGTGCCTGGAACCCGGGGGCCCGTAGTTCACCCCTCCACTTT.

V usage is TRBV12-5 and J usage is TRBJ1-1, with D perhaps matching TRBD1 (5 bases). The length of the CDR3 is 20 residues. V was clipped by 1 base and J by 0 bases, with 24 bases between them. CDR1 LGHNT and CDR2 FRNRAP come from the germline V gene. Written as DNA, the CDR3 is TGTGCTAGTGGTTTGGGCCCTATGACAGCGAGCCACGCCATGAACACTGAAGCTTTCTTT. Its translation: CASGLGPMTASHAMNTEAFF.

The chain employs TRBV6-1 and TRBJ1-3, with D unclear. Germline CDR1 reads MNHNS; CDR2 reads SASEGT. V was cut by 4 bases and J by 0 bases, with 13 bases left in between. This CDR3 is 16 amino acids long. The CDR3 sequence is CASSGNGLSSGNTIYF. The CDR3 DNA sequence: TGTGCCAGCAGTGGGAACGGACTCAGCTCTGGAAACACCATATATTTT.

The gene calls are TRBV7-2 and TRBJ2-2; 9 bases align to TRBD1. Germline trimming cut 5 bases from V and 7 bases from J; bases unmatched to any gene: 8. Germline loops: CDR1 SGHTA, CDR2 FQGNSA. The CDR3 consists of 15 residues. Here the CDR3 DNA reads TGTGCCAGCAGCGCCGGGACAGGGTTGGGCGGGGAGCTGTTTTTT. Its protein product is CASSAGTGLGGELFF.

The V call is TRBV27, the J call TRBJ1-2; D call uncertain. The CDR3 has 13 residues. Trimming removed 3 bases from V and 1 base from J, with 6 bases in between. Per germline, CDR1 MNHEY and CDR2 SMNVEV (reference sequence). CDR3 in amino acids: CASSFEGNYGYTF. CDR3 in DNA: TGTGCCAGCAGTTTTGAGGGTAACTATGGCTACACCTTC.

V and J are TRBV19 and TRBJ1-1; D not certain. V was clipped by 6 bases and J by 0 bases, with 5 bases between them. Germline V gene lookup returns CDR1 LNHDA and CDR2 SQIVND (reference sequence). The CDR3 runs 12 residues. CDR3 residues: CASSVVNTEAFF. The CDR3, as DNA: TGTGCCAGTAGCGTGGTGAACACTGAAGCTTTCTTT. Based on the CDR3 plus reference TRBV19 and TRBJ1-1, the full variable domain is DGGITQSPKYLFRKEGQNVTLSCEQNLNHDAMYWYRQDPGQGLRLIYYSQIVNDFQKGDIAEGYSVSREKKESFPLTVTSAQKNPTAFYLCASSVVNTEAFFGQGTRLTVV.